This record concerns one TCR beta chain sequence. Its specificity is not known. The data were obtained in a study of blood T cells in healthy people across ages. Study-wide background: About one barcoded beta molecule was captured per two T cells (by template switching). Study observations and caveats: Measured against age, TCR beta diversity per million T cells decreased in a roughly linear manner. Unknown donor CMV status possibly confounded expanded clonotype changes. Compared with aged donors, long-lived donors showed fewer expanded clones, suggesting selection.

The V end was cut by 0 bases, the J end by 2 bases, with 12 bases between. Germline loops: CDR1 SGDLS, CDR2 YYNGEE. The CDR3 is 15 amino acids. A second 7 to 11 cycle PCR used barcoded and J-beta primers. TCRdb reprocessed the 5' RACE reads with MiXCR, giving one entry per CDR3 protein. The profile shows 500,000 to 700,000 distinct CDR3 sequences, under 30% of them singletons. The chain recombines TRBV9 with TRBJ2-7; tentative D call: TRBD2 (6 bases). The sample comprised blood. The receptor was derived from a woman of 80 years or more in good health. CDR3 protein: CASSVGDCPTYEQYF. In DNA form, the CDR3 reads TGTGCCAGCAGCGTAGGGGACTGCCCAACCTACGAGCAGTACTTC.